This T cell receptor (beta chain) is drawn from a study of OX40 agonist ivuxolimab in advanced cancers. Unmatched junction bases numbered 8, after V lost 5 bases and J lost 4 bases. The germline V gene encodes CDR1 LGHNA and CDR2 YNFKEQ. The CDR3 length is 15 residues. This clone was recorded only once. As yet, its antigen is unknown. Overall study results and limits: Both blood CD4+ and CD8+ T cells showed clonal growth by week 6 at 0.1 to 3.0 mg/kg.

Assay used: immunoSEQ multiplex PCR; TCRdb lists only in-frame clones, some missing. The table has more than 75,000 clones, around 85% seen once. This receptor was obtained from an adult with an advanced solid tumor such as melanoma, head and neck, liver or kidney cancer. This sample comprised CD4+ or CD8+ T cells sorted from blood, obtained in a trial of the OX40 agonist ivuxolimab. This chain links TRBV4-2 with TRBJ2-5; 9 bases are shared with TRBD1. This CDR3 reads CASSGATGGPETQYF. As DNA, the CDR3 is TGTGCCAGCAGCGGGGCGACAGGGGGTCCAGAGACCCAGTACTTC.